The 14 T cell receptor beta chains reported below all come from one sample, sequenced in a study of regulatory T cells. Notes on the study in general: In CD3G-deficient patients, conventional CD4+ T cells were enriched for hydrophobic CDR3 residues at positions 6 and 7.

No antigen has been assigned to these receptors. The PCR used 52 TRBV and 13 TRBJ primers. Using immunoSEQ multiplex PCR, the repertoire was profiled, and TCRdb retains in-frame clones only, with some absent. The data show tens of thousands of clones, around 89% seen once. The sequenced sample consisted of conventional CD4+ T cells sorted from blood. These TCRs come from a person aged 18 to 35 with CD3G deficiency.

CDR3 DNA: TGTGCCAGCAGAGCCGGGACAGGGACTTTTGAAGCTTTCTTT. Residues: CASRAGTGTFEAFF. V and J are TRBV6-1 and TRBJ1-1, with 9 positions matching TRBD1. The CDR3 sequence is 14 residues long. V was pared by 6 bases and J by 7 bases, with 9 bases of the junction left unmatched. From germline, CDR1 is MNHNS and CDR2 SASEGT.

This clone was seen more than once but under ten times. This chain joins TRBV28 and TRBJ2-5; 11 nucleotides match TRBD2. Germline assignment: CDR1 MDHEN and CDR2 SYDVKM. J gave up 4 bases and V 6 bases, and 10 bases lay outside the gene matches. The CDR3 length is 16 residues. The DNA of the CDR3 is TGTGCCAGCAGGACCTTGGGGCTAGCGGGAGGAGAGACCCAGTACTTC. Encoded protein: CASRTLGLAGGETQYF.

A few counts support this clone. This chain links TRBV10-3 with TRBJ2-7; the D is unclear. The CDR3 runs 14 residues. Germline CDR1 is ENHRY and CDR2 is SYGVKD. V shed 0 bases and J shed 0 bases, with 6 bases lying between them. The CDR3: CAISESESSYEQYF. The CDR3 DNA reads as TGTGCCATCAGTGAGTCAGAGAGCTCCTACGAGCAGTACTTC.

The chain links TRBV19 to TRBJ1-2, with D possibly TRBD1 on 6 matching bases. Germline values: CDR1 LNHDA, CDR2 SQIVND (reference sequence). CDR3 size: 14 residues. V was cut by 3 bases and J by 5 bases, with 13 bases left in between. CDR3 coding DNA: TGTGCCAGTAGTATGAACAGGGAGTGGTATGGCTACACCTTC. Its protein product is CASSMNREWYGYTF.

The rearrangement links TRBV6-1 to TRBJ2-3; D not certain. CDR1 and CDR2 from the germline V gene are MNHNS and SASEGT. Deletions cut 5 bases from V and 3 bases from J, with 3 bases between. There are 11 residues in the CDR3. CDR3 bases: TGTGCCAGCAGTACAACAGATACGCAGTATTTT. Translated, it gives CASSTTDTQYF.

J is TRBJ2-7 and V is TRBV5-1; a weak D match, TRBD1 (7 bases). Germline assignment: CDR1 SGHRS and CDR2 YFSETQ. V dropped 4 bases and J dropped 6 bases, with 17 bases sitting between them. The CDR3 sequence is 14 residues long. The CDR3 region has the DNA TGCGCCAGCAGCCCGGGGGACAGAAAGGGCGAGCAGTACTTC. This codes for CASSPGDRKGEQYF.

The chain couples TRBV5-1 to TRBJ1-1, with TRBD1 identical over 8 bases. Germline trimming cut 4 bases from V and 4 bases from J; bases unmatched to any gene: 12. CDR1 and CDR2 from the germline V gene are SGHRS and YFSETQ. CDR3 length equals 16 residues. The CDR3 DNA follows: TGCGCCAGCAGCCCAGGGGGCGAGGAAGGGGTCACTGAAGCTTTCTTT. As protein: CASSPGGEEGVTEAFF.

This chain links TRBV28 with TRBJ2-7; tentatively, D is TRBD1 (6 bases). The CDR3 totals 13 residues. V shed 3 bases and J shed 4 bases, with 10 bases lying between them. Germline values: CDR1 MDHEN, CDR2 SYDVKM. The chain's CDR3 is CASSLHRAYEQYF. Here the CDR3 DNA reads TGTGCCAGCAGTTTGCACAGGGCTTACGAGCAGTACTTC.

This clone occurred once. The chain uses TRBV6-1 and TRBJ2-1; D might be TRBD2 (5 bases). The CDR3 spans 14 residues. Trimming shortened V by 7 bases and J by 4 bases, and 14 bases separated the two germline ends. The germline V gene encodes CDR1 MNHNS and CDR2 SASEGT. DNA of the CDR3: TGTGCCAGCACCCCCGTGCGGGCTTACAATGAGCAGTTCTTC. It encodes CASTPVRAYNEQFF.

The chain has TRBV6-1 and TRBJ2-5; 7 nucleotides agree with TRBD1. The end of the DNA is better explained by TRBJ2-7, so the J call may be wrong. Germline V gene data show CDR1 as MNHNS and CDR2 as SASEGT. This CDR3 region has 13 residues. The CDR3 DNA follows: TGTGCCATTTTAGGGGACAGCTCCTACGAGCAGTACTTC. Its protein is CAILGDSSYEQYF.

The V and J genes are TRBV11-2 and TRBJ2-4, with D perhaps matching TRBD2 (5 bases). Germline CDR1 reads SGHAT; CDR2 reads FQNNGV. Trimming pared 4 bases from V and 9 bases from J, leaving 13 bases between. The CDR3 is 13 residues long. The CDR3 coding sequence is TGTGCCAGCAGCTCTATTGTCCGGGGCATTCAGTACTTC. It encodes CASSSIVRGIQYF.

The chain uses TRBV5-1 and TRBJ2-3; tentatively, D is TRBD1 or TRBD2 (5 bases each). Germline V gene data show CDR1 as SGHRS and CDR2 as YFSETQ. This CDR3 is 14 amino acids long. The germline V and J ends were trimmed by 0 bases and 6 bases, with 11 bases remaining between them. The CDR3 DNA reads TGCGCCAGCAGCTTGGGGGACCAGCTGGATACGCAGTATTTT. Translation gives CASSLGDQLDTQYF. Supplemented by reference TRBV5-1 and TRBJ2-3, the full variable domain reads KAGVTQTPRYLIKTRGQQVTLSCSPISGHRSVSWYQQTPGQGLQFLFEYFSETQRNKGNFPGRFSGRQFSNSRSEMNVSTLELGDSALYLCASSLGDQLDTQYFGPGTRLTVL.

The chain combines TRBV6-1 with TRBJ1-2; D gene uncertain. CDR1 and CDR2 from the germline V gene are MNHNS and SASEGT. With 5 bases removed from V and 3 bases from J, the gap between germline ends came to 13 bases. The CDR3 extends over 14 amino acids. The CDR3: CASSLGELDYGYTF. The CDR3 nucleotides are TGTGCCAGCAGTCTGGGAGAACTGGACTATGGCTACACCTTC.

This rearrangement joins TRBV6-1 to TRBJ1-2, with D uncertain. This CDR3 contains 10 residues. CDR1 and CDR2 (germline): MNHNS, SASEGT. The V and J ends lost 8 bases and 3 bases respectively, with 4 bases between them. The CDR3 DNA follows: TGTGCCAGCGGCGACTATGGCTACACCTTC. Translated, it gives CASGDYGYTF.